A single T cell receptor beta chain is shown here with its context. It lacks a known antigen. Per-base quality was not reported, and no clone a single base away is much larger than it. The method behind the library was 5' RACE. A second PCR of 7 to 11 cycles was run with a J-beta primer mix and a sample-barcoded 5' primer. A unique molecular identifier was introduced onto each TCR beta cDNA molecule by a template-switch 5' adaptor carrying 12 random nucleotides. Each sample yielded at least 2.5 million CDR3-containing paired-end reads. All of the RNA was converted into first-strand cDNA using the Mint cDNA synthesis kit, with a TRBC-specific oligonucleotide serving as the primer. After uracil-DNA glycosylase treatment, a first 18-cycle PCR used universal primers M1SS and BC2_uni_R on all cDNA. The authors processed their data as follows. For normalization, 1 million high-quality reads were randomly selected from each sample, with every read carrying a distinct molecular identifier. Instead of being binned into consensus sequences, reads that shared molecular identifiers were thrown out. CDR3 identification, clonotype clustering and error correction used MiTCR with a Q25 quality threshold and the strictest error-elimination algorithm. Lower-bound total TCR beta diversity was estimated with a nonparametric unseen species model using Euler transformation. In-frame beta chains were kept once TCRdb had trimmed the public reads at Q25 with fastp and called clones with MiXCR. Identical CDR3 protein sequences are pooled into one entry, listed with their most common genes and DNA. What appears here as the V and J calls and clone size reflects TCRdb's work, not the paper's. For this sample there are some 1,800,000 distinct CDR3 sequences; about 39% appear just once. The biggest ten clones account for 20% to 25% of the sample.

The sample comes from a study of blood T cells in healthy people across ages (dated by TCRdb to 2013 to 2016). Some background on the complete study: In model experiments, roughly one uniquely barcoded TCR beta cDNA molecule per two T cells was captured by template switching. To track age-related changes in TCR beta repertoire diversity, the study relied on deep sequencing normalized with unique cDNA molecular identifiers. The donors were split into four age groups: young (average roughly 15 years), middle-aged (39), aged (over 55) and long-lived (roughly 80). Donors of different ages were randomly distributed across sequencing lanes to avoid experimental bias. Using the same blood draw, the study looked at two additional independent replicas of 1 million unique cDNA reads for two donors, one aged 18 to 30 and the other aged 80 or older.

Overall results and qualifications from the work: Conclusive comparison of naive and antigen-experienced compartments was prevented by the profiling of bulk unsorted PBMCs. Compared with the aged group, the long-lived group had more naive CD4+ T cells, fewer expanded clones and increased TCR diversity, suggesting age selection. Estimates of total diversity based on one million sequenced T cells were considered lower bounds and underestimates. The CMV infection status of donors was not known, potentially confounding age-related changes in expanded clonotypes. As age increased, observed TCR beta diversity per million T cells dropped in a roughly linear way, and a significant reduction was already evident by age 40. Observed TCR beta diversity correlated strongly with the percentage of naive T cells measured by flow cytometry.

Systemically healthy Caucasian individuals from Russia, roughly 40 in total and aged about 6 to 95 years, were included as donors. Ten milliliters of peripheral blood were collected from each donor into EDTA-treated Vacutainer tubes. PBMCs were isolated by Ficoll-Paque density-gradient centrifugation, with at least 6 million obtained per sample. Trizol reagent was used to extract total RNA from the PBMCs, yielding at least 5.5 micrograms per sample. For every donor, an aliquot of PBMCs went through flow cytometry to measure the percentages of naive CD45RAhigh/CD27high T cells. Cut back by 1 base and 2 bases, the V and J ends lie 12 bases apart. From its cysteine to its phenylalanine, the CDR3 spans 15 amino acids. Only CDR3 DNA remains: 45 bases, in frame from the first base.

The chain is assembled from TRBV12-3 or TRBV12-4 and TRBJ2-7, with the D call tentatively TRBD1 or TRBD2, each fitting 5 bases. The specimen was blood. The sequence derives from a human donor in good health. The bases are TGTGCCAGCAGTTTAGGGATCAGGGACCCCTACGAGCAGTACTTC. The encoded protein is CASSLGIRDPYEQYF.